This is a list of T cell receptor beta chains from one sample in a study of blood T cell repertoires in COVID-19. Some clones are missing from TCRdb's copy, which holds only in-frame ones; the method was immunoSEQ multiplex PCR. Of about 250,000 clones in the sample, around 88% are singletons; the top ten hold under 8%. The sequenced sample consisted of peripheral blood. Receptors originate from a woman under 40 with COVID-19, enrolled during active disease. Both conserved end residues are part of each CDR3. D genes are given only for firm matches. The listing skips clone size in some rows; elsewhere it reads once, few, many or a size class.

d_gene	j_gene	abundance	v_gene	CDR3aa
TRBD1	TRBJ2-1	-	TRBV9	CASSVGSGQGYNEQFF
-	TRBJ1-2	once	TRBV7-2	CASSLSAGDNYGYTF
-	TRBJ1-3	-	TRBV4-2	CASSQGGGSSGNTIYF
-	TRBJ2-3	-	TRBV21-1	CASSKLTGGPDTQYF
TRBD1	TRBJ2-5	-	TRBV4-2	CASSQDPGTGRFGSETQYF
-	TRBJ2-1	-	TRBV24-1	CATSDLIGQNNEQFF
-	TRBJ2-1	-	TRBV7-2	CASSLGGTPNEQFF
-	TRBJ2-7	once	TRBV6-6	CASSPNLVVGEQYF
TRBD1	TRBJ2-7	large	TRBV28	CASSSPIGTGNYEQYF
TRBD1	TRBJ2-5	-	TRBV27	CASSLLRTGGRLQETQYF
-	TRBJ1-2	-	TRBV16	CASSQNRGGYGYTF
-	TRBJ1-2	-	TRBV5-6	CASSFSTDANYGYTF
-	TRBJ2-2	-	TRBV7-9	CASSGGTGELFF
-	TRBJ1-2	-	TRBV27	CASRQENHYGYTF
TRBD2	TRBJ2-7	-	TRBV25-1	CASSQMGGYEQYF
-	TRBJ2-7	-	TRBV19	CASSIDNRRSYEQYF
-	TRBJ1-1	-	TRBV9	CASSVGVSTEAFF
-	TRBJ2-2	-	TRBV7-7	CASSTDLTGELFF
TRBD1	TRBJ2-7	-	TRBV5-1	CASSLSRDSSYEQYF
-	TRBJ2-3	-	TRBV11-2	CASSPAASGTDTQYF
-	TRBJ1-6	-	TRBV15	CATGLGDSPLHF
-	TRBJ2-1	-	TRBV10-3	CAISEQNPYNEQFF
-	TRBJ2-1	once	TRBV2	CASSDEGEQFF
-	TRBJ2-2	-	TRBV6-5	CATRVLRQNTGELFF
-	TRBJ1-6	-	TRBV3-1/TRBV3-2	CASSHFAGASSYNSPLHF
-	TRBJ1-1	-	TRBV19	CASSILEQGSTEAFF
TRBD2	TRBJ2-1	few	TRBV2	CASSEVTSFKSHNEQFF
TRBD2	TRBJ2-1	once	TRBV27	CASSTYEAGRGNEQFF
TRBD2	TRBJ2-3	-	TRBV7-8	CASSRRGAGGTDTQYF